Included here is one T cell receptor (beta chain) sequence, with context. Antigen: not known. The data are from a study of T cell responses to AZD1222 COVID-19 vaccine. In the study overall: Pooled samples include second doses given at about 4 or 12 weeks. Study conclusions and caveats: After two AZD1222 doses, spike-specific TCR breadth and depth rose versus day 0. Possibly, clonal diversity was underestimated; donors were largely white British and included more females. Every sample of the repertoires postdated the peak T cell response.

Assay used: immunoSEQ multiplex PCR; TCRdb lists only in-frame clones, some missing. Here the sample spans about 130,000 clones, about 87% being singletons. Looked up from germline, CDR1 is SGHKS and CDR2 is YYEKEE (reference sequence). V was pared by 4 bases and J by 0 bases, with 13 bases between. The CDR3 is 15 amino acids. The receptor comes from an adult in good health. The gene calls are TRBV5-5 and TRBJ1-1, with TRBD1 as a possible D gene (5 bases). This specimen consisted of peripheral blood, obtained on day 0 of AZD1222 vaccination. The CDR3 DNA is TGTGCCAGCAGCCCCACAGGAAAGCTGAACACTGAAGCTTTCTTT. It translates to CASSPTGKLNTEAFF.